What follows describes a single T cell receptor (beta chain). The antigen remains unidentified. This sample is drawn from a study of regulatory T cells in long-lasting Graves disease. Whole-study results and caveats: Persistent disease favored TRBV28, TRBJ1-2 and TRBJ2-5.

HTBI primers from iRepertoire and Arm-PCR of CDR3 regions yielded the TCR beta libraries. MiXCR, run by TCRdb on the multiplex PCR reads, gives a single entry per CDR3 protein. Counted here are 410,000 or so distinct CDR3 sequences, more than 13% occurring once; the ten biggest clones make up 16%. The time point is: newly diagnosed GD, antithyroid drugs for less than 3 months. RNA isolated from PBMCs was used to make the TCR library. The CDR3 sequence is 14 residues long. The trim removed 6 bases at V and 11 bases at J, leaving 15 bases unmatched. Per the germline V gene, CDR1 is MNHNS and CDR2 is SASEGT. The same specimen was also included in a second study, on T cells in Graves' hyperthyroidism and ophthalmopathy. That work contributes: When ophthalmopathy did not progress within 18 months, Graves' hyperthyroidism was considered stable. Researchers ran a first-round RT-PCR on the TCR CDR3 using the HTBI primer set. Peripheral blood also featured most of the thyroid clonotypes expanded above 0.001.

The chain carries TRBV6-1 and TRBJ1-2, with 7 bases that match TRBD1. This clonotype was sampled from a woman aged 25 to 45 with Graves disease. The sample here was peripheral blood mononuclear cells (PBMCs), taken at new diagnosis, from a patient treated with antithyroid drugs. Here the CDR3 DNA reads TGTGCCAGCAGCCGGATAATGGCCGGGACAGTGTACACCTTC. As protein: CASSRIMAGTVYTF.